This TCR beta chain was retrieved from a study of tumor and adjacent non-tumor tissue in lung cancer. Study-wide points: Higher tumor TCR diversity was associated with shorter survival. Compared with tumor, normal lung showed significantly lower TCR diversity.

This sample's RNA came from whole unsorted tissue. Distant lung tissue was collected more than 3 cm away from the tumor edge. A modified ARM-PCR protocol with three rounds of nested PCR amplified TCRbeta. TCRdb re-analysed the multiplex PCR reads in MiXCR, keeping a single row per CDR3 protein. The table includes more than 75,000 distinct CDR3 sequences, less than 85% detected once. The ends lost 8 bases at V and 8 bases at J; junction bases unmatched: 20. The CDR3 is 16 amino acids. Looked up from germline, CDR1 is SGHDT and CDR2 is YYEEEE. About this clonotype: The antigen remains undetermined.

The chain joins TRBV5-6 to TRBJ1-2, with 8 nucleotides matching TRBD1. The sequence derives from a man between 60 and 75 years old with small cell lung cancer. Sequencing was carried out using distant non-tumor lung tissue. The CDR3: CARSPEGQGFFYGYTF. DNA for the CDR3: TGTGCCAGGAGCCCCGAAGGACAGGGTTTTTTCTACGGCTACACCTTC.